This entry lists 28 T cell receptor beta chains sequenced from one sample in a study of response to subunit inactivated influenza vaccine. One entry per CDR3 protein results from TCRdb running MiXCR on the RT-PCR reads. The data show about 650,000 distinct CDR3 sequences, with approximately 15% seen just once and about 9.9% held by the top ten. The source material was PBMCs from blood, sampled roughly 12 days after vaccination. Source of these receptors: a man between 50 and 59 years old who received an inactivated influenza vaccine.

The V gene is TRBV11-2, the J gene TRBJ2-7; D tentatively fits TRBD1 or TRBD2 (5 bases each). Looked up from germline, CDR1 is SGHAT and CDR2 is FQNNGV. V was cut by 3 bases and J by 2 bases, with 11 bases left in between. The CDR3 spans 14 residues. The DNA of the CDR3 is TGTGCCAGCAGCTTCGGGACGTACGCCTACGAGCAGTACTTC. Translation: CASSFGTYAYEQYF.

The rearrangement uses TRBV2 and TRBJ2-3; 7 bases map to TRBD2. The length of the CDR3 is 15 residues. Germline assignment: CDR1 SNHLY and CDR2 FYNNEI. V lost 3 bases, J lost 0 bases, and 3 bases stayed unmatched. The CDR3: CASSEFSGSTDTQYF. The CDR3 DNA reads TGTGCCAGCAGTGAGTTTAGCGGGAGCACAGATACGCAGTATTTT.

The chain joins TRBV2 to TRBJ2-5; the match to TRBD2 covers 11 bases. The CDR3 consists of 15 residues. V lost 6 bases and J lost 2; bases outside the gene matches: 5. Germline V lookup: CDR1 SNHLY, CDR2 FYNNEI. The CDR3: CASRLGTSGQETQYF. Here the CDR3 DNA reads TGTGCCAGCAGGCTTGGGACTAGCGGACAAGAGACCCAGTACTTC.

This clonotype showed up just a few times. The rearrangement uses TRBV6-2 or TRBV6-3 and TRBJ2-2; TRBD2 is a possible D gene (6 bases). The CDR3 is 13 amino acids. Deletions cut 7 bases from V and 4 bases from J, with 10 bases between. Germline loops: CDR1 MNHEY, CDR2 SVGEGT. The CDR3 spells CASNAGPTGELFF. In DNA form, the CDR3 reads TGTGCCAGCAACGCGGGACCCACCGGGGAGCTGTTTTTT.

The V call is TRBV5-1, the J call TRBJ2-2, with D uncertain. The germline V gene encodes CDR1 SGHRS and CDR2 YFSETQ. The CDR3 length is 14 residues. V was clipped by 0 bases and J by 7 bases, with 10 bases between them. The CDR3 reads CASSLVRPDGELFF. The CDR3 coding sequence is TGCGCCAGCAGCTTGGTACGTCCTGACGGGGAGCTGTTTTTT.

This clonotype was seen many times. This chain connects TRBV20-1 to TRBJ2-2; 10 bases fit TRBD1. The CDR3 runs to 18 residues. The V and J ends lost 5 bases and 6 bases, in that order; junction bases with no gene match: 18. Germline CDR1 and CDR2: DFQATT and SNEGSKA (reference sequence). CDR3 coding DNA: TGCAGTGCTCCCCGGACAGGGGGGATACAATTGGCGGCCGGGGAGCTGTTTTTT. Protein product: CSAPRTGGIQLAAGELFF.

Comment on this clonotype: The germline gene is not matched at one end of the junction; a read error may be the cause. The rearrangement links TRBV7-9 to TRBJ2-5; 9 bases are shared with TRBD1. Germline lookup yields CDR1 SEHNR and CDR2 FQNEAQ (reference sequence). CDR3 size: 15 residues. CDR3: CARSSNDRGEETQYF. CDR3 nucleotide sequence: TGTGCCAGGAGCTCAAATGACAGGGGGGAAGAGACCCAGTACTTC.

Comment on this clonotype: The junction and the germline gene differ at one end; a read error may be behind it. This rearrangement joins TRBV7-3 to TRBJ2-2, with 10 bases matching TRBD1. CDR3 length: 16 residues. Germline loops: CDR1 SGHTA, CDR2 FQGTGA. The CDR3 is CASGLTRQGAGGELFF. The CDR3 DNA follows: TGTGCCAGCGGCTTAACCCGACAGGGGGCCGGCGGGGAGCTGTTTTTT.

This chain uses TRBV7-9 with TRBJ2-5, with D hard to call. V was clipped by 5 bases and J by 5 bases, with 12 bases between them. Germline loops: CDR1 SEHNR, CDR2 FQNEAQ (reference sequence). The CDR3 is 13 amino acids. The CDR3 reads CASSVEFLETQYF. In DNA form, the CDR3 reads TGTGCCAGCAGCGTCGAGTTTCTGGAGACCCAGTACTTC.

This clonotype was observed a few times. The chain joins TRBV28 to TRBJ1-1, with 11 bases fitting TRBD1. The CDR3 has 13 amino acids. CDR1 and CDR2 (germline): MDHEN, SYDVKM. Unmatched junction bases numbered 2, after V lost 5 bases and J lost 6 bases. CDR3 residues: CASSGQGAAEAFF. The CDR3 DNA reads as TGTGCCAGCAGTGGACAGGGGGCTGCTGAAGCTTTCTTT.

V is TRBV18 and J is TRBJ2-4, with D perhaps matching TRBD1 (6 bases). The germline CDR1 and CDR2 sequences are KGHSH and LQKENI. The CDR3 is made up of 16 amino acids. V lost 2 bases, J lost 1 base, and 12 bases lay in between. The CDR3 is CASSPGAGEAKNIQYF. The DNA for the CDR3 is TGTGCCAGCTCACCAGGGGCAGGGGAGGCCAAAAACATTCAGTACTTC. The full variable domain, completed using reference TRBV18 and TRBJ2-4, is NAGVMQNPRHLVRRRGQEARLRCSPMKGHSHVYWYRQLPEEGLKFMVYLQKENIIDESGMPKERFSAEFPKEGPSILRIQQVVRGDSAAYFCASSPGAGEAKNIQYFGAGTRLSVL.

This clonotype was found a few times. The chain links TRBV6-5 to TRBJ2-2, with 7 bases identical to TRBD2. Germline-derived CDR1 and CDR2 are MNHEY and SVGAGI. CDR3 length: 17 amino acids. V shed 0 bases, J shed 5 bases, and the junction held 9 bases outside the gene matches. As DNA, the CDR3 is TGTGCCAGCAGTTACTCGAAGTGGGGGGGAAGAACCGGGGAGCTGTTTTTT. Its protein product is CASSYSKWGGRTGELFF.

This clonotype was detected only a few times. V is TRBV6-2 or TRBV6-3 and J is TRBJ2-7; either TRBD1 or TRBD2 may supply D (7 bases each). From germline, CDR1 is MNHEY and CDR2 SVGEGT. The germline V and J ends were trimmed by 6 bases and 2 bases, with 17 bases remaining between them. This CDR3 region has 15 residues. The DNA for the CDR3 is TGTGCCAGCAGCAGGAAGCGGGGACAGACCTACGAGCAGTACTTC. Translating it yields CASSRKRGQTYEQYF.

This clonotype was picked up a small number of times. This chain joins TRBV18 and TRBJ1-3; perhaps TRBD1 as D (5 bases). Germline lookup yields CDR1 KGHSH and CDR2 LQKENI. This CDR3 comprises 17 residues. V lost 3 bases to trimming and J lost 0 bases, with 15 bases between them. CDR3 protein: CASSPTTVTISGNTIYF. CDR3 nucleotide sequence: TGTGCCAGCTCACCTACGACAGTTACGATCTCTGGAAACACCATATATTTT.

This clonotype was observed a handful of times. This chain connects TRBV20-1 to TRBJ2-7, with TRBD1 matching 7 bases. The CDR3 spans 14 residues. CDR1 is DFQATT and CDR2 is SNEGSKA in the germline V gene (reference sequence). V shed 6 bases and J 1 base; nucleotides not matched to a gene: 9. CDR3 region: CSANRQGRSYEQYF. The CDR3 nucleotides are TGCAGTGCAAATCGACAGGGAAGGTCCTACGAGCAGTACTTC.

In this sample, this clonotype turned up a few times. This chain connects TRBV28 to TRBJ2-5; a possible D gene is TRBD2 (6 bases). Germline CDR1 MDHEN, CDR2 SYDVKM. The CDR3 loop spans 17 amino acids. V was pared by 4 bases and J by 2 bases, with 20 bases between. The chain's CDR3 is CASSSNLLRGTQETQYF. The CDR3 region has the DNA TGTGCCAGCAGTTCGAACCTCCTACGAGGGACTCAAGAGACCCAGTACTTC.

The rearrangement joins TRBV28 to TRBJ2-1, with 12 positions matching TRBD2. Germline values: CDR1 MDHEN, CDR2 SYDVKM. This CDR3 is built from 16 residues. J was trimmed by 4 bases and V by 5 bases; bases with no gene match: 6. The CDR3 region is CASSPFGTSGYNEQFF. CDR3 nucleotides: TGTGCCAGCAGTCCCTTTGGGACTAGCGGGTACAATGAGCAGTTCTTC.

This clonotype was recorded a few times. This rearrangement joins TRBV25-1 to TRBJ2-7; 8 bases align to TRBD1. CDR1 and CDR2 (germline): MGHDK, SYGVNS. V was clipped by 3 bases and J by 6 bases; unmatched bases: 7. The CDR3 is 14 residues long. The CDR3 loop is CASSDRRTGSEQYF. CDR3 nucleotide sequence: TGTGCCAGCAGTGATAGGCGGACAGGGAGCGAGCAGTACTTC.

This chain uses TRBV24-1 with TRBJ2-1, with D perhaps TRBD1 or TRBD2 (5 bases each). Germline V CDR1 and CDR2: KGHDR, SFDVKD. V lost 1 base and J 8 bases, leaving 17 bases between the germline ends. The CDR3 contains 16 residues. The CDR3 region has the DNA TGTGCCACCAGTGATTTCGGGACCCTGAAGTACCATGAGCAGTTCTTC. This codes for CATSDFGTLKYHEQFF.

This clonotype has only a few counts. The rearrangement links TRBV12-3 or TRBV12-4 to TRBJ2-7, with TRBD1 matching over 8 bases. V lost 8 bases to trimming and J lost 3 bases; unmatched junction nucleotides: 9. The CDR3 has 14 residues. Here the CDR3 DNA reads TGTGCCAGCGCTACCGGGACAGGCCTCTACGAGCAGTACTTC. Its translation: CASATGTGLYEQYF.

In this sample, this clonotype turned up a few times. The chain recombines TRBV4-3 with TRBJ1-2; 7 nucleotides match TRBD1. There are 18 residues in the CDR3. The germline V gene encodes CDR1 LGHNA and CDR2 YSLEER. The trim removed 4 bases at V and 7 bases at J, leaving 21 bases unmatched. CDR3 bases: TGCGCCAGCAGCCCATCAGCCTGGACAGGTCCAGGTGGGGGTGGCTACACCTTC. This translates into CASSPSAWTGPGGGGYTF.

This clonotype was seen only a few times. This chain uses TRBV24-1 with TRBJ2-4; TRBD1 matches 11 bases. Germline V CDR1 and CDR2: KGHDR, SFDVKD. CDR3 length: 14 residues. Trimming cost V 3 bases and J 10 bases; bases outside gene matches: 4. The DNA for the CDR3 is TGTGCCACCAGTGATACCCGGGACAGGGGGATTCAGTACTTC. It is translated as CATSDTRDRGIQYF.

This chain connects TRBV10-3 to TRBJ1-5, with D hard to call. The V and J ends lost 0 bases and 4 bases respectively, with 16 bases between them. The CDR3 length is 17 residues. Per the germline V gene, CDR1 is ENHRY and CDR2 is SYGVKD. The CDR3 DNA sequence: TGTGCCATCAGTGAGTCGGGTCCTGAAGTAAGTAATCAGCCCCAGCATTTT. The encoded protein is CAISESGPEVSNQPQHF.

In its sample, this clonotype was seen a few times. This rearrangement joins TRBV15 to TRBJ2-1, with 7 bases fitting TRBD1. This CDR3 comprises 16 residues. Germline assignment: CDR1 LNHNV and CDR2 YYDKDF (reference sequence). The ends lost 2 bases at V and 5 bases at J; junction bases unmatched: 9. CDR3 loop: CATSRNRDSRNNEQFF. The CDR3 nucleotides read TGTGCCACCAGCAGAAACCGGGACAGTAGGAACAATGAGCAGTTCTTC.

The chain joins TRBV12-3 or TRBV12-4 to TRBJ2-3; the D gene is possibly TRBD2 (7 bases). The CDR3 spans 16 residues. V dropped 3 bases and J dropped 2 bases, with 15 bases sitting between them. CDR3 sequence (DNA): TGTGCCAGCAGTTTGACGGGCGGGGGCCTCACAGATACGCAGTATTTT. Protein sequence: CASSLTGGGLTDTQYF.

This clonotype was found a few times. The chain has TRBV12-3 or TRBV12-4 and TRBJ1-5, with 7 nucleotides matching TRBD1. This CDR3 contains 15 residues. With V trimmed by 5 bases and J by 2 bases, 6 bases remained unmatched. CDR3 sequence (DNA): TGTGCCAGCAGTCTAGTTACAGGGGGCAATCAGCCCCAGCATTTT. This translates into CASSLVTGGNQPQHF.

This clonotype was counted a few times. The genes are TRBV5-5 and TRBJ1-5; 11 nucleotides line up with TRBD1. The CDR3 is 15 amino acids. Trimming took 4 bases from V and 5 from J; bases not matched to a gene: 5. CDR1 and CDR2 (germline): SGHKS, YYEKEE (reference sequence). DNA of the CDR3: TGTGCCAGCAGCGGGCGGACAGGGGGCGATCAGCCCCAGCATTTT. Its translation: CASSGRTGGDQPQHF.

This clonotype has just a few counts. The rearrangement joins TRBV7-9 to TRBJ2-1; no firm D call. The germline V and J ends were trimmed by 3 bases and 0 bases, with 3 bases remaining between them. Germline V CDR1 and CDR2: SEHNR, FQNEAQ (reference sequence). The CDR3 covers 13 residues. CDR3 protein: CASSFASYNEQFF. The CDR3 nucleotides are TGTGCCAGCAGCTTCGCCTCCTACAATGAGCAGTTCTTC.